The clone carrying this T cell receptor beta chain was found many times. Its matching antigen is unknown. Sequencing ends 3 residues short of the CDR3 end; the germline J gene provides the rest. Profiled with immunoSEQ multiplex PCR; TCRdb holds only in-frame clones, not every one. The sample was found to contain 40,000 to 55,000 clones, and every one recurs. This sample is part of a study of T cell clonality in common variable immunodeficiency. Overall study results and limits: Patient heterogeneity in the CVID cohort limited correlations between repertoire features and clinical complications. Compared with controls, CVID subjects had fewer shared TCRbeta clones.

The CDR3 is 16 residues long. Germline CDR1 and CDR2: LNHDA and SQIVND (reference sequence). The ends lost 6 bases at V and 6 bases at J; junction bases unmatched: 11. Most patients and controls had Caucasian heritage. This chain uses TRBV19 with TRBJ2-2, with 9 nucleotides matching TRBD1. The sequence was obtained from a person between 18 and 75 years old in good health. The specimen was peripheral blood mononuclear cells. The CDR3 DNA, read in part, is TGTGCCAGTAGACCCACAGGGGGCCTTTCAGCCGGGGAG. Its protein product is CASRPTGGLSAGE. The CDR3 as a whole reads CASRPTGGLSAGELFF.